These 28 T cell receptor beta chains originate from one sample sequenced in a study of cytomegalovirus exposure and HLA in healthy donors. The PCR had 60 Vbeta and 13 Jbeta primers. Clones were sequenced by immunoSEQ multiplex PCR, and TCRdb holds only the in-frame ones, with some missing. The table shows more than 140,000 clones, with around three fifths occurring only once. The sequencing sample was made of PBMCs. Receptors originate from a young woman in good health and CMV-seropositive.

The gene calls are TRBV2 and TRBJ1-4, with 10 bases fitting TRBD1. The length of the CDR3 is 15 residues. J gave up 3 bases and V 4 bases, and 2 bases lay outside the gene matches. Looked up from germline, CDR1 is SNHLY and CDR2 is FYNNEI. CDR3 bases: TGTGCCAGCAGTGGACAGGGGGCCTCTAATGAAAAACTGTTTTTT. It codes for CASSGQGASNEKLFF.

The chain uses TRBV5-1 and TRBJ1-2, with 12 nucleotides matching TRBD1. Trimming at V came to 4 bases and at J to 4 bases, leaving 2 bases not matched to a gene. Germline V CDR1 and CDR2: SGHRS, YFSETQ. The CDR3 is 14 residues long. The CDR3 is CASSGTGGAYGYTF. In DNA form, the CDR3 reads TGCGCCAGCAGCGGGACAGGGGGCGCCTATGGCTACACCTTC.

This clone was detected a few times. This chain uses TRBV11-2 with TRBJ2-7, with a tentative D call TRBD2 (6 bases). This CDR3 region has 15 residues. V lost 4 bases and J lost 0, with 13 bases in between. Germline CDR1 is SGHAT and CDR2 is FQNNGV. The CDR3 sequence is CASSSTGTHSYEQYF. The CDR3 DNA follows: TGTGCCAGCAGCTCGACCGGGACTCACTCCTACGAGCAGTACTTC.

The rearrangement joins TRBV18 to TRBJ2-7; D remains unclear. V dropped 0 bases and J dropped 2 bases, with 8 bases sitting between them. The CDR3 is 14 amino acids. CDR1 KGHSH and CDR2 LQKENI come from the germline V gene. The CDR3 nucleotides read TGTGCCAGCTCACCACCGGTAACAACCTACGAGCAGTACTTC. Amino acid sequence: CASSPPVTTYEQYF.

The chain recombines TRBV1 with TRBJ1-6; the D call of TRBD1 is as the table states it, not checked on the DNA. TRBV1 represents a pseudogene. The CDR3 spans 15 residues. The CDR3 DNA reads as TGCACCAGCAGCCAGATCAGAGCCTCAGGTTCACCCCTCCACTTT. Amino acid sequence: CTSSQIRASGSPLHF.

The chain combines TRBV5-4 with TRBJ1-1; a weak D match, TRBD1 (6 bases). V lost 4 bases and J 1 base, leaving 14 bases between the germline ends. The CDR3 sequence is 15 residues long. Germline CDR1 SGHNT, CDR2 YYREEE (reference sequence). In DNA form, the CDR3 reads TGTGCCAGCAGCCCAACGACAGGTACGAACACTGAAGCTTTCTTT. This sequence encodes CASSPTTGTNTEAFF.

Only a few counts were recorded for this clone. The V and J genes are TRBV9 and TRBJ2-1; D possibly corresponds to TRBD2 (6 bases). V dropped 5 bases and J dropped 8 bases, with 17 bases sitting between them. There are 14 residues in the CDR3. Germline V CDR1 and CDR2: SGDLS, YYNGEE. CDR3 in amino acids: CASSFGSLVHEQFF. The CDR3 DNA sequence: TGTGCCAGCAGTTTCGGGAGCTTGGTTCATGAGCAGTTCTTC.

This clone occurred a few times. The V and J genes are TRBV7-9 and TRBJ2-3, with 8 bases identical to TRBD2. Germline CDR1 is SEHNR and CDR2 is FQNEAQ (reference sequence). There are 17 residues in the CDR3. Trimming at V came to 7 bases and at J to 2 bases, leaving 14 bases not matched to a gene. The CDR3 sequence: CASTQFYHSGTTDTQYF. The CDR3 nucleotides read TGTGCCAGCACCCAATTTTACCATAGCGGGACCACAGATACGCAGTATTTT.

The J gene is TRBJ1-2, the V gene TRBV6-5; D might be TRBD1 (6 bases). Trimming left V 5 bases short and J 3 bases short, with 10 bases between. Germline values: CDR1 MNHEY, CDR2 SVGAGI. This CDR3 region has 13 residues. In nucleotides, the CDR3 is TGTGCCAGCAGTCCCCGGACAGACTATGGCTACACCTTC. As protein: CASSPRTDYGYTF.

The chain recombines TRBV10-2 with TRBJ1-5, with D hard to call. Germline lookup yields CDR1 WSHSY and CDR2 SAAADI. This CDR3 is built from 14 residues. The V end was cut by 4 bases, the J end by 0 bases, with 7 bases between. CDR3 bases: TGCGCCAGCAGTGTGGGGAGTAGCAATCAGCCCCAGCATTTT. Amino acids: CASSVGSSNQPQHF.

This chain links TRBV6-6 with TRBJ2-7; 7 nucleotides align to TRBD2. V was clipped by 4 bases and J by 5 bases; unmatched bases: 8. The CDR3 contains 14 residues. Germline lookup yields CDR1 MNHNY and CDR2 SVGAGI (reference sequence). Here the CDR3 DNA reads TGTGCCAGCAGTTTGGCTCCCCGGGGGGACGAGCAGTACTTC. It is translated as CASSLAPRGDEQYF.

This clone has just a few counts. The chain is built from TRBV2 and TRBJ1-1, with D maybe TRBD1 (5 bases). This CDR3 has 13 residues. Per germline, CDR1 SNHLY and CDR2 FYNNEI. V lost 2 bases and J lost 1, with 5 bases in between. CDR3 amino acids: CASSEQGNTEAFF. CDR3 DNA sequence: TGTGCCAGCAGTGAACAGGGGAACACTGAAGCTTTCTTT.

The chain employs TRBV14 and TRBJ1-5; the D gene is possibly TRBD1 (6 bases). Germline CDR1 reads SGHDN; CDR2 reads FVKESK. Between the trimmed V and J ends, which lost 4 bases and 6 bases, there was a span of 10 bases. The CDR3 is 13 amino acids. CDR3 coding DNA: TGTGCCAGCAGCCGGGGGCAGGGTCAGCCCCAGCATTTT. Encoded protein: CASSRGQGQPQHF.

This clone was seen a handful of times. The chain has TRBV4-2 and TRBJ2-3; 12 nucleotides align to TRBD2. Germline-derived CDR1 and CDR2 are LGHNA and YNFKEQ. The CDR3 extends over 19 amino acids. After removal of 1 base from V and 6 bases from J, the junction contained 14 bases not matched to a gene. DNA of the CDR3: TGTGCCAGCAGCCAAGTTATAGGCCTAGCGGGAGGGCCAGGGGATACGCAGTATTTT. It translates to CASSQVIGLAGGPGDTQYF.

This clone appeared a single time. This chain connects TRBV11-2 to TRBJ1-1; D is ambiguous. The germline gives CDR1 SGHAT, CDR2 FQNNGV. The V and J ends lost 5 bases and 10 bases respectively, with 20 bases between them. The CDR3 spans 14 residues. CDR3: CASSTWVSFEGAFF. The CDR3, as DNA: TGTGCCAGCAGCACATGGGTTTCTTTCGAGGGAGCTTTCTTT.

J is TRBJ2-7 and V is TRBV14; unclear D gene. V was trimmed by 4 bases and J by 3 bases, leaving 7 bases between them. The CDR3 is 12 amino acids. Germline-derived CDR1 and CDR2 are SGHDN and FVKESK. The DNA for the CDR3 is TGTGCCAGCAGCCCCCAAATCTACGAGCAGTACTTC. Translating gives CASSPQIYEQYF. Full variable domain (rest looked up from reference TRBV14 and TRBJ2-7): EAGVTQFPSHSVIEKGQTVTLRCDPISGHDNLYWYRRVMGKEIKFLLHFVKESKQDESGMPNNRFLAERTGGTYSTLKVQPAELEDSGVYFCASSPQIYEQYFGPGTRLTVT.

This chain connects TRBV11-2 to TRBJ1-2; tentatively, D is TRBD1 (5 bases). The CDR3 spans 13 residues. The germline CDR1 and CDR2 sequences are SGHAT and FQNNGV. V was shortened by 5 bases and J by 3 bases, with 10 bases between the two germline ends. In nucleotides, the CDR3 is TGTGCCAGCAGCCCCGGGACTCACTATGGCTACACCTTC. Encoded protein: CASSPGTHYGYTF.

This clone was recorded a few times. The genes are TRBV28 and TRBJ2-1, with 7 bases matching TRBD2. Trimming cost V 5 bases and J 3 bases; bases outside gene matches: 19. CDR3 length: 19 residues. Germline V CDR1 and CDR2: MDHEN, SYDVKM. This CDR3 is CASSPTLQPSGLNYNEQFF. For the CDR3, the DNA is TGTGCCAGCAGTCCTACTCTTCAGCCTAGCGGCCTGAACTACAATGAGCAGTTCTTC.

The CDR3 protein is CASGAGGGTDTQYF. CDR3 in DNA: TGCGCCAGCGGAGCGGGGGGGGGCACAGATACGCAGTATTTT. This chain joins TRBV5-1 and TRBJ2-3; TRBD2 aligns across 10 bases. The CDR3 extends over 14 amino acids. In germline, CDR1 is SGHRS, CDR2 YFSETQ. The ends lost 7 bases at V and 1 base at J; junction bases unmatched: 3.

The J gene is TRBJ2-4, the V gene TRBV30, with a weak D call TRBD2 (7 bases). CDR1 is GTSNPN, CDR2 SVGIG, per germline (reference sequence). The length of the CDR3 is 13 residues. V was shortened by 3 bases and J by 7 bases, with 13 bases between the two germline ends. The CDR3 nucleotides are TGTGCCTGGAGCGGGGGGCCCGGGAACATTCAGTACTTC. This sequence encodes CAWSGGPGNIQYF.

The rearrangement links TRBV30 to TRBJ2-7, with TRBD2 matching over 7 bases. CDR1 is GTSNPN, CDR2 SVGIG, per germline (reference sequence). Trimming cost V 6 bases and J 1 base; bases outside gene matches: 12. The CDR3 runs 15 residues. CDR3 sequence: CACGGSLGSSYEQYF. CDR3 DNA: TGTGCCTGCGGGGGGTCGTTGGGGTCATCCTACGAGCAGTACTTC. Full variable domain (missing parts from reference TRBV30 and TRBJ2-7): SQTIHQWPATLVQPVGSPLSLECTVEGTSNPNLYWYRQAAGRGLQLLFYSVGIGQISSEVPQNLSASRPQDRQFILSSKKLLLSDSGFYLCACGGSLGSSYEQYFGPGTRLTVT.

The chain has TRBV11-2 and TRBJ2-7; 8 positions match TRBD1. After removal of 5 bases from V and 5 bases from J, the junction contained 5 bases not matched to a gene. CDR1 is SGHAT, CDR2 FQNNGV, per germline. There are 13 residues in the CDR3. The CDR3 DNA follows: TGTGCCAGCAGCCCGGGACAGGCTGACGAGCAGTACTTC. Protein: CASSPGQADEQYF.

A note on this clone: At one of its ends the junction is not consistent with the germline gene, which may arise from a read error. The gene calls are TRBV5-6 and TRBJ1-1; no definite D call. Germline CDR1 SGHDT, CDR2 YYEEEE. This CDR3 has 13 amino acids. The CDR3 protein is CASSLARNTGAFF. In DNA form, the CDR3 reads TGTGCCAGCAGCTTGGCTAGGAACACTGGAGCTTTCTTT.

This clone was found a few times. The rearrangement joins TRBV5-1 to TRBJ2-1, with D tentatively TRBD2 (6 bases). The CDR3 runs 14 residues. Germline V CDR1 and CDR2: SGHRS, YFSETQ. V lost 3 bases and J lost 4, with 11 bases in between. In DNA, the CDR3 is TGCGCCAGCAGCTACGGAGGGCCTTACAATGAGCAGTTCTTC. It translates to CASSYGGPYNEQFF.

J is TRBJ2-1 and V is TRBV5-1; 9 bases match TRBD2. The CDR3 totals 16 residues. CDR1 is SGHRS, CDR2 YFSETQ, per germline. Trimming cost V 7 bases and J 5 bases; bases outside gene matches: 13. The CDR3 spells CASRGQASGTHNEQFF. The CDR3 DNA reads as TGCGCCAGCCGGGGTCAGGCTAGCGGGACACACAATGAGCAGTTCTTC.

The CDR3 loop is CASTSPGHGYYEQYF. The CDR3 nucleotides are TGTGCCAGCACTTCGCCGGGACACGGATACTACGAGCAGTACTTC. The chain joins TRBV2 to TRBJ2-7; D is possibly TRBD1 (6 bases). V lost 7 bases, J lost 3 bases, and 19 bases lay in between. Germline assignment: CDR1 SNHLY and CDR2 FYNNEI. The CDR3 is 15 residues long.

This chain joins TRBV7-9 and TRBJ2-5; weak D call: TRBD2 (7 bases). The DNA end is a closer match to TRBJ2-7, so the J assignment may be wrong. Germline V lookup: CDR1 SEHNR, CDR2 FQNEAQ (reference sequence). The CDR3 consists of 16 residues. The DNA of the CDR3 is TGTGCCAGCAGCTTGGCCTGGGGGGGGCTCTCCTACGAGCAGTACTTC. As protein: CASSLAWGGLSYEQYF.

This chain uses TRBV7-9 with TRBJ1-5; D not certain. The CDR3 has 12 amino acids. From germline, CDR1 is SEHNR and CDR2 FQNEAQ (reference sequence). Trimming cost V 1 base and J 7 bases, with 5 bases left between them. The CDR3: CASSLGLQPQHF. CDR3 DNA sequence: TGTGCCAGCAGCTTAGGGCTCCAGCCCCAGCATTTT.